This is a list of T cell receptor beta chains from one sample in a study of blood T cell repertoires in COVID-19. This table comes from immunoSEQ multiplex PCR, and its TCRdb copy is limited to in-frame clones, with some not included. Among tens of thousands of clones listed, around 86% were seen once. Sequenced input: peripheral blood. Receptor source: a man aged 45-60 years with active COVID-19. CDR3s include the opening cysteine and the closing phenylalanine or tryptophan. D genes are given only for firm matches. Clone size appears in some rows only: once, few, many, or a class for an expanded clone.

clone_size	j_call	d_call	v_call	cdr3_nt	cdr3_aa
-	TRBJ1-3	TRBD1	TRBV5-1	TGCGCCAGCAGCTTGGAGGGGGCTACTGGAAACACCATATATTTT	CASSLEGATGNTIYF
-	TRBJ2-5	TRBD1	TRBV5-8	TGTGCCAGCAGCTTTAAACGGACAGGGGAGACCCAGTACTTC	CASSFKRTGETQYF
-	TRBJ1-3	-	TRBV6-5	TGTGCCAGCAGACTCAACAGGGACTCTGGAAACACCATATATTTT	CASRLNRDSGNTIYF
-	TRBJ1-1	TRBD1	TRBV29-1	TGCAGCGTTCGGACAGGGGGCAACACTGAAGCTTTCTTT	CSVRTGGNTEAFF
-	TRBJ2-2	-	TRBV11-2	TGTGCCAGCAGCCCCAAGGGGGTGGGCACCGGGGAGCTGTTTTTT	CASSPKGVGTGELFF
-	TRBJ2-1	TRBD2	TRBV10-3	TGTGCCATAGCCTTGGCTAGCGGGTCTCCTGAGCAGTTCTTC	CAIALASGSPEQFF
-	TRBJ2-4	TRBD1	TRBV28	TGTGCCAGCAGGGGGACAGGGGGCCTCAAAAACATTCAGTACTTC	CASRGTGGLKNIQYF
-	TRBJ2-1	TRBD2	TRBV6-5	TGTGCCAGCAAAGGACCTAGCGGGATGTACAATGAGCAGTTCTTC	CASKGPSGMYNEQFF
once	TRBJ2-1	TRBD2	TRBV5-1	TGCGCCAGCAGCTTGCGGACTAGCGGGAGTGCCGGCAATGAGCAGTTCTTC	CASSLRTSGSAGNEQFF
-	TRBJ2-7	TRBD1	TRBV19	TGTGCCAGTAGTATCCCCGGGACAGGGAAACACGAGCAGTACTTC	CASSIPGTGKHEQYF
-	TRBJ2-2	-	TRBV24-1	TGTGCCACCAGTTTTGCGAGGAACACCGGGGAGCTGTTTTTT	CATSFARNTGELFF
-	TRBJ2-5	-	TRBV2	TGTGCCAGCAGCGGTCAGGGGGGAGAGACCCAGTACTTC	CASSGQGGETQYF
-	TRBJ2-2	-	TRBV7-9	TGTGCCGGAGAGCCTCACACCGGGGAGCTGTTTTTT	CAGEPHTGELFF
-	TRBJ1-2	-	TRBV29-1	TGCAGCGTTGGGGCAGGGAACTATGGCTACACCTTC	CSVGAGNYGYTF
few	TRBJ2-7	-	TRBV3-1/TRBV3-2	TGTGCCAGCAGCCAAGGAGGGATAGGGGGCGAGCAGTACTTC	CASSQGGIGGEQYF
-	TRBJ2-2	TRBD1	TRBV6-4	TGTGCCAGCAGCCAGACAGGGTTGGCCGGGGAGCTGTTTTTT	CASSQTGLAGELFF
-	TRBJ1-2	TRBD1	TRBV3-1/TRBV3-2	TGTGCCAGCAGCCATACTGACAGGGGCTATGGCTACACCTTC	CASSHTDRGYGYTF
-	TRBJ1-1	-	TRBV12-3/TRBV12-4	TGTGCCAGCAGGGCAAGGGACTTCCAAGCTTTCTTT	CASRARDFQAFF
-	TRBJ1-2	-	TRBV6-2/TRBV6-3	TGTGCCAGCAGCCATAACTCGGGCTACACCTTC	CASSHNSGYTF
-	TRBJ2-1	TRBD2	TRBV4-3	TGCGCCAGCAGCAGCAAACGCGGGGGGGCCCAAAGTGAGCAGTTCTTC	CASSSKRGGAQSEQFF
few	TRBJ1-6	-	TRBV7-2	TGTGCCAGCAGCTTTTGGGAGAAATCACCCCTCCACTTT	CASSFWEKSPLHF
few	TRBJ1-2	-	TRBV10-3	TGTGCCATCAGTGTGTCCAGTAACTATGGCTACACCTTC	CAISVSSNYGYTF
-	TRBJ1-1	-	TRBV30	TGTGCCTGGAGTGTTTCAACAGGGTGGACTGAAGCTTTCTTT	CAWSVSTGWTEAFF
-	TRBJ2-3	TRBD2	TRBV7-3	TGTGCCAGCAGCTTAGCGCTAGCGGGGGGCCTGGATACGCAGTATTTT	CASSLALAGGLDTQYF
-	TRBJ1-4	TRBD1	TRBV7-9	TGTGCCAGCAGCTTAGCCGGGACAGCTGCAACTAATGAAAAACTGTTTTTT	CASSLAGTAATNEKLFF
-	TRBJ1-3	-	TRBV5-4	TGTGCCAGCAGCTTGGCACAGGGAGGAAACACCATATATTTT	CASSLAQGGNTIYF
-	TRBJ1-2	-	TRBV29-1	TGCAGCGTTGAAGATACACGGACAGAACTCTATGGCTACACCTTC	CSVEDTRTELYGYTF
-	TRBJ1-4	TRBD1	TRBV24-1	TGTGCCACCAGTGAAAACAGGGGCCTGAATGAAAAACTGTTTTTT	CATSENRGLNEKLFF
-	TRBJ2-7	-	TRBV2	TGTGCCAGCAGTCGGGACTCCGAGCAGTACTTC	CASSRDSEQYF
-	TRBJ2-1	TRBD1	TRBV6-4	TGTGCCAGCAGTGACCGGGACAGGGTAGGCAATGAGCAGTTCTTC	CASSDRDRVGNEQFF
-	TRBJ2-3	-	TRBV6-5	TGTGCCGCCACAGGGCCGGGCACAGATACGCAGTATTTT	CAATGPGTDTQYF
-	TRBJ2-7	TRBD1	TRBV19	TGTGCCAGTAGTAAGACAGGGGAGCTCAACGAGCAGTACTTC	CASSKTGELNEQYF
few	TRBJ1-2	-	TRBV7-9	TGTGCCAGCAGCTTAGGGGACACATATGGCTACACCTTC	CASSLGDTYGYTF
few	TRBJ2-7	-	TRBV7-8	TGTGCCAGCAGCCCAAGGTGGACAGACCCAAAACCCTACGAGCAGTACTTC	CASSPRWTDPKPYEQYF
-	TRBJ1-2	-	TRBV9	TGTGCCAGCAGAAATACAGGGTATGGCTACACCTTC	CASRNTGYGYTF
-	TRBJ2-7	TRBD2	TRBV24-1	TGTGCCACCAGTGATTCGACAGGGTCACTAGCGGGAGGAACCTACGAGCAGTACTTC	CATSDSTGSLAGGTYEQYF
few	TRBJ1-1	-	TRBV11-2	TGTGCCAGCAGCTGGAGTATGAACACTGAAGCTTTCTTT	CASSWSMNTEAFF
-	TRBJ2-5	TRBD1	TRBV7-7	TGTGCTAGCAGCTGGAACAGGGGGTCAGAGACCCAGTACTTC	CASSWNRGSETQYF
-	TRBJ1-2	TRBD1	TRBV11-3	TGTGCCAGCAGCCCTAGGACAGGGGGCGCCGACTATGGCTACACCTTC	CASSPRTGGADYGYTF
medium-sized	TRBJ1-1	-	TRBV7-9	TGTGCCAGCAGCTTTGGGGGGGCTGAAGCTTTCTTT	CASSFGGAEAFF
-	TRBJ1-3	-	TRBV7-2	TGTGCCAGCAGCTTAGACAGAAACACCATATATTTT	CASSLDRNTIYF
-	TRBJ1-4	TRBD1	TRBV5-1	TGCGCCAGCAGCCTTGGGACAGGGAAAGCTCGGCTGTTTTTT	CASSLGTGKARLFF
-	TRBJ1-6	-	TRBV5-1	TGCGCCAGCAGCTTTCAGGATTTGAATTCACCCCTCCACTTT	CASSFQDLNSPLHF
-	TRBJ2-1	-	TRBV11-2	TGTGCCAGCAGCTCACAGGTGGGTTCCTACAATGAGCAGTTCTTC	CASSSQVGSYNEQFF
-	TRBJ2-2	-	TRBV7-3	TGTGCCAGCAGCTTAGGCAGGGATGGCACCGGGGAGCTGTTTTTT	CASSLGRDGTGELFF
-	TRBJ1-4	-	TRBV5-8	TGTGCCAGCAGCTTGTGGCAGTCTAATGAAAAACTGTTTTTT	CASSLWQSNEKLFF
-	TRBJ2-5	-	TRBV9	TGTGCCAGCAGCACAACTGGACAGTCGGAGACCCAGTACTTC	CASSTTGQSETQYF
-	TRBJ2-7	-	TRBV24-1	TGTGCCACCAGTGACCCAGTTACCTACGAGCAGTACTTC	CATSDPVTYEQYF
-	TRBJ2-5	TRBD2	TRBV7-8	TGTGCCAGCAGCTTAGGCGGGACTAGCGGGACGTACCAAGAGACCCAGTACTTC	CASSLGGTSGTYQETQYF
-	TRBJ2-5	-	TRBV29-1	TGCAGCGTTGAAGTAGACAGGACCAGGGGCTCAGAGACCCAGTACTTC	CSVEVDRTRGSETQYF
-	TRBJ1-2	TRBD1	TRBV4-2	TGTGCCAGCAGCCAAGCCGTAACAGGGACAGCTAACTATGGCTACACCTTC	CASSQAVTGTANYGYTF